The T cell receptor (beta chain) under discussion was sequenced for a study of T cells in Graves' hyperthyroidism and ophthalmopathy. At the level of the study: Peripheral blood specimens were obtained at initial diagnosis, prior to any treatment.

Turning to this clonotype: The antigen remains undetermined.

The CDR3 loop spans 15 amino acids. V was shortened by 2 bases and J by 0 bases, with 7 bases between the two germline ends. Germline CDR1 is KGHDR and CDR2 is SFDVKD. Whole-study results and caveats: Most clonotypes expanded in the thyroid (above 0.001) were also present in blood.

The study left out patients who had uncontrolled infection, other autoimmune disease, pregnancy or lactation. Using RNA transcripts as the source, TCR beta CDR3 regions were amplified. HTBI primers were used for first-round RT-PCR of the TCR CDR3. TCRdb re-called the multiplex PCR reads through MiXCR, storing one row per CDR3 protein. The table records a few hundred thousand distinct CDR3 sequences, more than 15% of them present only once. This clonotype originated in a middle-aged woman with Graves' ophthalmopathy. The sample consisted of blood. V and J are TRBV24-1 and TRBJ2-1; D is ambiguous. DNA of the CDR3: TGTGCCACCAGTGATTCCTGGTCCTCCTACAATGAGCAGTTCTTC. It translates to CATSDSWSSYNEQFF.